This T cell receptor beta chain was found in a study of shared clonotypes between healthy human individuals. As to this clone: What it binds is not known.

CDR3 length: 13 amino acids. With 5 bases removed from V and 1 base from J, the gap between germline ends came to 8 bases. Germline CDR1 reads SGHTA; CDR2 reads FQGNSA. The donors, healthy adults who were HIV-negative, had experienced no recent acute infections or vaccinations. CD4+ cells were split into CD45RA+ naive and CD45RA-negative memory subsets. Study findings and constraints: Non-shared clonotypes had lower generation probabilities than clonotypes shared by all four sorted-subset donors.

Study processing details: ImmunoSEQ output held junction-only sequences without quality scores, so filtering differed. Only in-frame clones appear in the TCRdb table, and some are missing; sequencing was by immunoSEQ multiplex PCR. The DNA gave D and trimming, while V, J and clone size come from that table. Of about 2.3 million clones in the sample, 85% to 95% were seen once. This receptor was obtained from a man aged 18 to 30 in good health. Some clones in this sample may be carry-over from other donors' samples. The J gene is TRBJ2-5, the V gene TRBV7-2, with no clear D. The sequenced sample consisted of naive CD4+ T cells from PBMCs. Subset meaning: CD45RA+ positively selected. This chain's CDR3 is CASSPLVQETQYF. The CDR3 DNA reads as TGTGCCAGCAGCCCCTTAGTCCAAGAGACCCAGTACTTC.